The 5 T cell receptor beta chains below all came from one sample that was sequenced in a study of T cell responses to AZD1222 COVID-19 vaccine (dated by TCRdb to the early 2020s). Library prep was done by the immunoSEQ multiplex PCR assay. TCRdb holds this immuneACCESS table with in-frame rearrangements only. Some clones are missing; in checked studies, unresolved V genes explain under half, and the rest has no known cause. The sample table lists around 140,000 clones, around nine tenths of them with a count of one. Clones ranked in the top ten supply roughly 5% of the sample. The time point tag for this specimen amounts to: baseline before first vaccination. Source: peripheral blood, taken on day 0 of AZD1222 vaccination. These receptors were collected from an adult in good health.

The chain is built from TRBV27 and TRBJ2-7; 8 nucleotides agree with TRBD1. The length of the CDR3 is 15 residues. Germline assignment: CDR1 MNHEY and CDR2 SMNVEV (reference sequence). Unmatched junction bases numbered 4, after V lost 0 bases and J lost 3 bases. In DNA, the CDR3 is TGTGCCAGCAGTTTATCGTGGACAGGGAACTACGAGCAGTACTTC. Its protein product is CASSLSWTGNYEQYF.

V is TRBV9 and J is TRBJ2-5; D gene unclear. V gave up 3 bases and J gave up 5 bases, with 8 bases separating them. Germline V gives CDR1 SGDLS, CDR2 YYNGEE. This CDR3 comprises 12 residues. Here the CDR3 reads CASSALTETQYF. Written as DNA, the CDR3 is TGTGCCAGCAGCGCCTTGACGGAGACCCAGTACTTC.

The V and J genes are TRBV28 and TRBJ1-4; unclear D gene. Trimming left V 6 bases short and J 7 bases short, with 15 bases between. CDR1 and CDR2 (germline): MDHEN, SYDVKM. CDR3 length: 14 residues. DNA for the CDR3: TGTGCCAGCAGCCCGGGCGTGGGAGGTGAAAAACTGTTTTTT. Translated: CASSPGVGGEKLFF.

This rearrangement joins TRBV9 to TRBJ2-7; weak D call: TRBD1 (6 bases). V was trimmed by 3 bases and J by 3 bases, leaving 10 bases between them. This CDR3 comprises 13 residues. Germline V gene sequence: CDR1 SGDLS, CDR2 YYNGEE. This CDR3 is CASSAQGFYEQYF. Here the CDR3 DNA reads TGTGCCAGCAGCGCACAGGGTTTCTACGAGCAGTACTTC.

The V call is TRBV6-2 or TRBV6-3, the J call TRBJ1-2, with D uncertain. The CDR3 loop spans 15 amino acids. Trimming left V 2 bases short and J 4 bases short, with 14 bases between. The V gene's germline CDR1 is MNHEY and CDR2 SVGEGT. The CDR3 sequence is CASSYPTGRIYGYTF. CDR3 in DNA: TGTGCCAGCAGTTACCCCACCGGACGGATCTATGGCTACACCTTC.